The present T cell receptor (beta chain) was sequenced within a study of T-cell reconstitution after alpha-beta-depleted transplantation in children. Broader study findings: The study traced high day-60 TCRbeta diversity in some patients to surviving recipient T cells and thymic progenitors. In patients about two months after transplant, alpha-beta T cells reportedly arose from several hundred expanded graft clones. Diversity and T-cell counts at one year after transplant derived mostly from new T cells.

Remarks on this clonotype: Antigen: not known.

CDR1 LGHDT and CDR2 YNNKEL come from the germline V gene (reference sequence). CDR3 length: 16 amino acids. V shed 4 bases, J shed 3 bases, and the junction held 5 bases outside the gene matches. This sample's TCRbeta library carried unique molecular identifier barcodes. TCRdb ran MiXCR on the PCR reads and lists one entry per CDR3 protein. The sample shows roughly 340,000 distinct CDR3 sequences, around 15% of them seen only once. This clonotype was sampled from a male patient aged 2-10 years who had a stem cell transplant for acute lymphoblastic leukemia, so the T cells may come from the graft donor. The sample here was PBMCs, mostly from graft donor cells, taken 360 days after TCRalphabeta/CD19-depleted stem cell transplant. The chain recombines TRBV3-1 with TRBJ2-3; TRBD2 matches at 12 bases. The DNA for the CDR3 is TGTGCCAGCAGCCTTCGACTAGCGGGAGTAACAGATACGCAGTATTTT. Its protein is CASSLRLAGVTDTQYF.